A single sample gave rise to the 20 T cell receptor beta chains below, sequenced in a study of blood T cell repertoires in COVID-19 (dated by TCRdb to the early 2020s). Libraries were constructed by the immunoSEQ multiplex PCR assay. What TCRdb holds here is the immuneACCESS table cut down to in-frame rearrangements. Part of the clones is not present; checked against another copy, under half of the missing clones reflect an unresolved V gene, and the others are unexplained. The sample table contains about 230,000 clones; only one count was recorded for about 85% of them. Around 8% of the sample is taken by the ten largest. The specimen was peripheral blood. These receptors were obtained from a woman of 80 years or more with acute or convalescent COVID-19.

The chain has TRBV5-3 and TRBJ1-2; a weak D match, TRBD1 (6 bases). TRBV5-3 is designated an ORF whose function remains uncertain. The length of the CDR3 is 15 residues. V dropped 4 bases and J dropped 3 bases, with 16 bases sitting between them. For the CDR3, the DNA is TGTGCCAGAAGCGAAGTAATCCAGGGGTACTATGGCTACACCTTC. Translating gives CARSEVIQGYYGYTF.

The chain couples TRBV2 to TRBJ2-5; 10 bases fit TRBD2. V shed 5 bases and J 4 bases; nucleotides not matched to a gene: 10. The V gene's germline CDR1 is SNHLY and CDR2 FYNNEI. The CDR3 is 16 amino acids. This chain's CDR3 is CASSPLGLADGETQYF. The DNA for the CDR3 is TGTGCCAGCAGTCCCTTAGGACTAGCGGACGGAGAGACCCAGTACTTC. Variable domain in full (rest from reference TRBV2 and TRBJ2-5): EPEVTQTPSHQVTQMGQEVILRCVPISNHLYFYWYRQILGQKVEFLVSFYNNEISEKSEIFDDQFSVERPDGSNFTLKIRSTKLEDSAMYFCASSPLGLADGETQYFGPGTRLLVL.

V gene TRBV18 combines with J gene TRBJ2-7; 7 bases agree with TRBD1. V lost 6 bases to trimming and J lost 0 bases; unmatched junction nucleotides: 8. This CDR3 contains 15 residues. Germline CDR1 is KGHSH and CDR2 is LQKENI. Here the CDR3 reads CASSPTGRGSYEQYF. The DNA for the CDR3 is TGTGCCAGCTCTCCGACAGGGAGAGGCTCCTACGAGCAGTACTTC.

The V and J genes are TRBV6-6 and TRBJ2-7; TRBD1 matches 7 bases. The CDR3 covers 15 residues. Trimming removed 5 bases from V and 5 bases from J; junction bases left unmatched: 12. In germline, CDR1 is MNHNY, CDR2 SVGAGI (reference sequence). The CDR3 protein is CASSHVRDRIDEQYF. CDR3 nucleotide sequence: TGTGCCAGCAGTCACGTCCGGGACAGAATCGACGAGCAGTACTTC.

The J gene is TRBJ2-7, the V gene TRBV11-1; the match to TRBD1 covers 9 bases. The CDR3 has 16 amino acids. Germline V gene sequence: CDR1 SGHAT, CDR2 FQDESV (reference sequence). Trimming at V came to 6 bases and at J to 2 bases, leaving 11 bases not matched to a gene. The CDR3 reads CASRGFGTGSTYEQYF. The DNA for the CDR3 is TGTGCCAGCAGGGGATTTGGGACAGGGTCAACCTACGAGCAGTACTTC.

The V gene is TRBV2, the J gene TRBJ2-7; tentative D call: TRBD2 (5 bases). In germline, CDR1 is SNHLY, CDR2 FYNNEI. The V and J ends lost 2 bases and 3 bases respectively, with 8 bases between them. The CDR3 totals 13 residues. The CDR3 region is CASSERGFYEQYF. CDR3 in DNA: TGTGCCAGCAGTGAAAGAGGGTTCTACGAGCAGTACTTC.

The rearrangement links TRBV4-1 to TRBJ1-1; the D gene is possibly TRBD1 (5 bases). Trimming left V 2 bases short and J 4 bases short, with 14 bases between. The CDR3 length is 15 residues. Germline V gene lookup returns CDR1 MGHRA and CDR2 YSYEKL. The CDR3 protein is CASSQHQGKSTEAFF. In DNA form, the CDR3 reads TGCGCCAGCAGCCAACATCAGGGAAAAAGCACTGAAGCTTTCTTT.

Only a few counts were recorded for this clone. J is TRBJ2-1 and V is TRBV10-3, with D perhaps TRBD1 (5 bases). Germline CDR1 and CDR2: ENHRY and SYGVKD. The CDR3 consists of 14 residues. The germline V and J ends were trimmed by 4 bases and 0 bases, with 7 bases remaining between them. The CDR3 loop reads CAISADSSYNEQFF. The CDR3 bases are TGTGCCATCAGTGCTGACAGCTCCTACAATGAGCAGTTCTTC.

V is TRBV10-3 and J is TRBJ1-1; D may be TRBD1 (6 bases). CDR1 is ENHRY, CDR2 SYGVKD, per germline. The CDR3 runs to 14 residues. The V gene lost 6 bases and the J gene lost 4 bases, with 15 bases spanning the gap. The CDR3 DNA reads TGTGCCATCAGCAGGGGACATCAAAGCACTGAAGCTTTCTTT. The encoded protein is CAISRGHQSTEAFF.

V is TRBV6-6 and J is TRBJ1-4, with a weak D call TRBD1 (5 bases). V was pared by 4 bases and J by 0 bases, with 6 bases between. The CDR3 spans 14 residues. CDR1 is MNHNY and CDR2 is SVGAGI in the germline V gene (reference sequence). The CDR3 protein is CASSSGATNEKLFF. In DNA, the CDR3 is TGTGCCAGCAGTTCGGGGGCAACTAATGAAAAACTGTTTTTT.

The rearrangement links TRBV13 to TRBJ2-5; 14 positions agree with TRBD2. Looked up from germline, CDR1 is PRHDT and CDR2 is FYEKMQ (reference sequence). The CDR3 contains 17 residues. Germline trimming cut 4 bases from V and 0 bases from J; bases unmatched to any gene: 4. CDR3 in DNA: TGTGCCAGCAGCTATGTGGGACTAGCGGGGGACCAAGAGACCCAGTACTTC. It specifies CASSYVGLAGDQETQYF.

This clone appeared a single time. J is TRBJ1-2 and V is TRBV29-1; 10 positions agree with TRBD1. This CDR3 spans 13 amino acids. Per germline, CDR1 SQVTM and CDR2 ANQGSEA. With V trimmed by 6 bases and J by 7 bases, 8 bases remained unmatched. The DNA of the CDR3 is TGCAGCGTCGATCGGGACAGGGGTAGTGGCTACACCTTC. This codes for CSVDRDRGSGYTF.

The V call is TRBV5-1, the J call TRBJ1-6, with D hard to call. There are 16 residues in the CDR3. V was trimmed by 2 bases and J by 0 bases, leaving 9 bases between them. Per the germline V gene, CDR1 is SGHRS and CDR2 is YFSETQ. The DNA for the CDR3 is TGCGCCAGCAGCTTACAGCTTAGCTCCTATAATTCACCCCTCCACTTT. Translation gives CASSLQLSSYNSPLHF.

The chain couples TRBV21-1 to TRBJ1-6; the table's D gene call, TRBD1, was not cross checked with the DNA. TRBV21-1 is tagged as a pseudogene. The CDR3 runs to 19 residues. CDR3 coding DNA: TGTGCCAGCAGCAAAGTTAGGGGACAGGGGGCACGGGAGAATTCACCCCTCCACTTT. Protein sequence: CASSKVRGQGARENSPLHF.

The chain links TRBV10-3 to TRBJ2-6, with 7 bases matching TRBD1. The V gene end was trimmed by 4 bases and the J gene end by 0 bases; junction bases not matched to a gene: 6. This CDR3 contains 17 residues. The germline CDR1 and CDR2 sequences are ENHRY and SYGVKD. The CDR3 nucleotides read TGTGCCATCAGTGGTCTCCAGGGGGACTCTGGGGCCAACGTCCTGACTTTC. It yields the protein CAISGLQGDSGANVLTF.

This chain links TRBV3-1 (or the pseudogene TRBV3-2) with TRBJ2-2, with 8 bases fitting TRBD2. The CDR3 length is 17 residues. J gave up 6 bases and V 0 bases, and 9 bases lay outside the gene matches. The V gene's germline CDR1 is LGHDT and CDR2 YNNKEL (reference sequence). The CDR3 DNA is TGTGCCAGCAGCCAAGAGGGAATACTAGCGGCCGCCGGGGAGCTGTTTTTT. Its protein is CASSQEGILAAAGELFF.

CDR3: CASSARGGPPYMELFF. CDR3 bases: TGTGCCAGCAGCGCACGCGGAGGGCCCCCTTACATGGAGCTGTTTTTT. The chain couples TRBV4-2 to TRBJ2-2, with D maybe TRBD2 (6 bases). Germline lookup yields CDR1 LGHNA and CDR2 YNFKEQ. The CDR3 extends over 16 amino acids. Trimming left V 5 bases short and J 10 bases short, with 23 bases between.

The rearrangement links TRBV6-5 to TRBJ1-1, with 8 bases fitting TRBD1. The germline V gene encodes CDR1 MNHEY and CDR2 SVGAGI. V lost 2 bases, J lost 4 bases, and 9 bases stayed unmatched. The CDR3 spans 16 residues. The CDR3 sequence is CASSYPRTGTFTEAFF. The DNA of the CDR3 is TGTGCCAGCAGTTACCCCCGGACAGGGACATTCACTGAAGCTTTCTTT.

This chain links TRBV11-2 with TRBJ2-1; D possibly corresponds to TRBD2 (6 bases). Trimming removed 8 bases at V and 8 bases at J, with 25 bases between. There are 16 residues in the CDR3. The V gene's germline CDR1 is SGHAT and CDR2 FQNNGV. The CDR3 loop reads CASFPLGGSESYEQFF. The CDR3 coding sequence is TGTGCCAGCTTTCCTCTTGGGGGGAGCGAGAGTTATGAGCAGTTCTTC. Full variable domain (outside the CDR3, taken from reference TRBV11-2 and TRBJ2-1): EAGVAQSPRYKIIEKRQSVAFWCNPISGHATLYWYQQILGQGPKLLIQFQNNGVVDDSQLPKDRFSAERLKGVDSTLKIQPAKLEDSAVYLCASFPLGGSESYEQFFGPGTRLTVL.

The chain combines TRBV28 with TRBJ2-7, with D unresolved. The V gene lost 5 bases and the J gene lost 4 bases, with 15 bases spanning the gap. The germline gives CDR1 MDHEN, CDR2 SYDVKM. There are 14 residues in the CDR3. The CDR3 reads CASSAPVQAYEQYF. The CDR3 DNA reads as TGTGCCAGCAGTGCCCCGGTTCAAGCATACGAGCAGTACTTC. Full variable domain (outside the CDR3, taken from reference TRBV28 and TRBJ2-7): DVKVTQSSRYLVKRTGEKVFLECVQDMDHENMFWYRQDPGLGLRLIYFSYDVKMKEKGDIPEGYSVSREKKERFSLILESASTNQTSMYLCASSAPVQAYEQYFGPGTRLTVT.